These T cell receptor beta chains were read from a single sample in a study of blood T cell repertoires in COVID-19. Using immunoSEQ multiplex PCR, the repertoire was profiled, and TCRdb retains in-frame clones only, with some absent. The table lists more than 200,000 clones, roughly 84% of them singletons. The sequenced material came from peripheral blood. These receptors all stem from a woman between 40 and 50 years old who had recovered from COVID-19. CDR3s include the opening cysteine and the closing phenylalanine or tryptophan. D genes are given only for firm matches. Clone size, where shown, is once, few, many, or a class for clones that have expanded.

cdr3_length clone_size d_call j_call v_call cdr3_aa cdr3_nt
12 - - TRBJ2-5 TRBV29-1 CSVVLPQETQYF TGCAGCGTTGTACTTCCCCAAGAGACCCAGTACTTC
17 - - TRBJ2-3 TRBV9 CASSVAPRDSFTDTQYF TGTGCCAGCAGCGTAGCTCCCCGGGACTCCTTCACAGATACGCAGTATTTT
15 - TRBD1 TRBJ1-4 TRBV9 CASSGSTGLNEKLFF TGTGCCAGCAGCGGATCGACAGGGCTTAATGAAAAACTGTTTTTT
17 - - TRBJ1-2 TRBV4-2 CASSQAPNSATNYGYTF TGTGCCAGCAGCCAAGCTCCAAACAGTGCCACTAACTATGGCTACACCTTC
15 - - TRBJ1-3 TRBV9 CASRRDSYPGNTIYF TGTGCCAGCAGAAGAGACTCCTACCCCGGAAACACCATATATTTT
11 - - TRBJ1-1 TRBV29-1 CSGDLNTEAFF TGTTCAGGGGATTTGAACACTGAAGCTTTCTTT
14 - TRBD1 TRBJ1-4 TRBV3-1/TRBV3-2 CASSQRQGREKLFF TGTGCCAGCAGCCAAAGACAGGGAAGGGAAAAACTGTTTTTT
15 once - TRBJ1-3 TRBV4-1 CASSQGPGTGNTIYF TGCGCCAGCAGCCAAGGGCCTGGCACTGGAAACACCATATATTTT
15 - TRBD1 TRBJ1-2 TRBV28 CASSLQGNANYGYTF TGTGCCAGCAGTCTACAGGGGAATGCTAACTATGGCTACACCTTC
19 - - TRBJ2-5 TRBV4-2 CASSQIEIGRDKAQETQYF TGTGCCAGCAGCCAAATAGAGATCGGCCGGGACAAGGCCCAAGAGACCCAGTACTTC
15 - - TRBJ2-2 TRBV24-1 CATSGPAGVGGELFF TGTGCCACCAGTGGACCGGCAGGGGTGGGCGGGGAGCTGTTTTTT
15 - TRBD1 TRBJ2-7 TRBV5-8 CASSLAWDRAYEQYF TGTGCCAGCAGCTTGGCCTGGGACAGGGCCTACGAGCAGTACTTC
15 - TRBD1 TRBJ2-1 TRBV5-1 CASSPDRGTYNEQFF TGCGCCAGCAGCCCTGACAGGGGGACCTACAATGAGCAGTTCTTC
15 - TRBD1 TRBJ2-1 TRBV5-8 CASSLDQGAKNEQFF TGTGCCAGCAGCTTGGATCAGGGGGCGAAGAATGAGCAGTTCTTC
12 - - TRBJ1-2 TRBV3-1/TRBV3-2 CASSQSGAGYTF TGTGCCAGCAGCCAATCCGGAGCCGGCTACACCTTC
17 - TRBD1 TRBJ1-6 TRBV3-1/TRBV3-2 CASSQDPRDRVGSPLHF TGTGCCAGCAGCCAAGATCCTCGGGACAGGGTAGGATCACCCCTCCACTTT
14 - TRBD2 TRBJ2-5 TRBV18 CASSWTSGEETQYF TGTGCCAGCTCCTGGACTAGCGGGGAAGAGACCCAGTACTTC
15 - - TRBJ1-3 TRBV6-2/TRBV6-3 CASSSRVARLNTIYF TGTGCCAGCAGCTCCAGGGTGGCGAGACTAAACACCATATATTTT
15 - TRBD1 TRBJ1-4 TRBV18 CASSPDRAANEKLFF TGTGCCAGCTCTCCCGACAGGGCGGCAAATGAAAAACTGTTTTTT
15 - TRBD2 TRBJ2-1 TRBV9 CASSVAAGGYNEQFF TGTGCCAGCAGCGTAGCGGCGGGAGGGTACAATGAGCAGTTCTTC
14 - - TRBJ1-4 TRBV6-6 CASSYGRVGEKLFF TGTGCCAGCAGTTACGGGAGGGTAGGGGAAAAACTGTTTTTT
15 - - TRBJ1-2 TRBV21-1 CASSKSRGLLAGYTF TGTGCCAGCAGCAAATCACGGGGTTTACTAGCTGGCTACACCTTC
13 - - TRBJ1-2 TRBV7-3 CASSLNAKGGYTF TGTGCCAGCAGCTTAAACGCCAAGGGGGGCTACACCTTC
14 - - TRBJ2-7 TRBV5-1 CASSLVQGVYEQYF TGCGCCAGCAGCTTGGTACAGGGTGTATACGAGCAGTACTTC
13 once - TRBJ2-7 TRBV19 CASSRQGGYEQYF TGTGCCAGTAGTAGGCAGGGGGGCTACGAGCAGTACTTC
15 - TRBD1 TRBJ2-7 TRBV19 CASSIAGQGPYEQYF TGTGCCAGTAGTATTGCGGGACAGGGACCCTACGAGCAGTACTTC
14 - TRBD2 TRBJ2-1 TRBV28 CASGPGLASNEQFF TGTGCCAGCGGGCCAGGACTAGCTTCTAATGAGCAGTTCTTC
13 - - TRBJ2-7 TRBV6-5 CASSTSGPYEQYF TGTGCCAGCAGTACAAGCGGACCCTACGAGCAGTACTTC